This T cell receptor beta chain was profiled in a study of blood T cell repertoires in COVID-19. CDR1 LGHDT and CDR2 YNNKEL come from the germline V gene (reference sequence). The CDR3 covers 16 residues. V was pared by 3 bases and J by 2 bases, with 4 bases of the junction left unmatched. Donors in Cohort 3 counted as recovered after two negative PCRs, clearance, or symptom resolution. Profiling relied on immunoSEQ multiplex PCR, and the TCRdb table lists in-frame clones only, not all of them. Of approximately 380,000 clones listed, more than 75% are singletons. Material for sequencing was PBMCs or T cells enriched from blood (not recorded which). The rearrangement uses TRBV3-1 (or the pseudogene TRBV3-2) and TRBJ1-4; 9 nucleotides match TRBD1. This receptor was obtained from a woman aged 18 to 35 who had recovered from COVID-19. CDR3 nucleotides: TGTGCCAGCAGCCATCCTACAGGGGGCACTAATGAAAAACTGTTTTTT. It codes for CASSHPTGGTNEKLFF.